The source of this T cell receptor (beta chain) is a study of blood T cell repertoires in COVID-19. In germline, CDR1 is SGHNT, CDR2 YENEEA. The CDR3 sequence is 19 residues long. V shed 0 bases, J shed 7 bases, and the junction held 18 bases outside the gene matches. Profiled with immunoSEQ multiplex PCR; TCRdb holds only in-frame clones, not every one. The data hold just over 300,000 clones, with more than 75% observed a single time. The sequenced sample was PBMCs or T cells enriched from blood (not recorded which). V is TRBV11-3 and J is TRBJ2-1, with TRBD2 matching 7 bases. The TCR was taken from a man aged 25-45 years who had recovered from COVID-19. The CDR3 nucleotides read TGTGCCAGCAGCTTAGATTTCGTCCTAGCGGAGGGTAGGGTTAATGAGCAGTTCTTC. This sequence encodes CASSLDFVLAEGRVNEQFF. Together with reference TRBV11-3 and TRBJ2-1, the CDR3 gives the full variable domain: EAGVVQSPRYKIIEKKQPVAFWCNPISGHNTLYWYLQNLGQGPELLIRYENEEAVDDSQLPKDRFSAERLKGVDSTLKIQPAELGDSAVYLCASSLDFVLAEGRVNEQFFGPGTRLTVL.